This T cell receptor beta chain was found in a study of cytomegalovirus exposure and HLA in healthy donors. Study conclusions and caveats: TCR beta V segments were, for the most part, productive about 87% or about 30% of the time in an earlier analysis.

Researchers ran the PCR with 60 Vbeta and 13 Jbeta primers. Repertoires were generated with immunoSEQ multiplex PCR, while TCRdb's copy carries only in-frame clones and drops some. The table has about 140,000 clones, 60% to 85% seen once; the top ten hold 3.5% to 5%. With respect to this clone: Its antigen remains unidentified.

This TCR was recovered from a man younger than 35 in good health and CMV-seronegative. Sequencing was done on a sample of PBMCs.

CDR3 sequence (DNA): TGTGCCAGCAGCTCACTCCCCGGGACAGGGGTGCGTGGCTACACCTTC. Amino acids: CASSSLPGTGVRGYTF. The chain is built from TRBV7-2 and TRBJ1-2; 10 bases fit TRBD1. The germline gives CDR1 SGHTA, CDR2 FQGNSA. J gave up 7 bases and V 4 bases, and 12 bases lay outside the gene matches. This CDR3 contains 16 residues. The whole variable domain, remainder taken from reference TRBV7-2 and TRBJ1-2, is GAGVSQSPSNKVTEKGKDVELRCDPISGHTALYWYRQSLGQGLEFLIYFQGNSAPDKSGLPSDRFSAERTGGSVSTLTIQRTQQEDSAVYLCASSSLPGTGVRGYTFGSGTRLTVV.